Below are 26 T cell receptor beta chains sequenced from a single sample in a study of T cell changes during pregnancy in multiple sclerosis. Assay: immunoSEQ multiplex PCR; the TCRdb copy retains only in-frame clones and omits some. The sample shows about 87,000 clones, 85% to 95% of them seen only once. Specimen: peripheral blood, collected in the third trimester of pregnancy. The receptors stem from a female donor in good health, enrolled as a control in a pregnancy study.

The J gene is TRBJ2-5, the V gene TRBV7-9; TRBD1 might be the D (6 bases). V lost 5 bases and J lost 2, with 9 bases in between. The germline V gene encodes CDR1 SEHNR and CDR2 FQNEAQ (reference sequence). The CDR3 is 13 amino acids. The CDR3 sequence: CASSTGLQETQYF. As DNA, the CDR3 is TGTGCCAGCAGCACAGGGTTACAAGAGACCCAGTACTTC. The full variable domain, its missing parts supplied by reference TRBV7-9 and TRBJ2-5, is DTGVSQNPRHKITKRGQNVTFRCDPISEHNRLYWYRQTLGQGPEFLTYFQNEAQLEKSRLLSDRFSAERPKGSFSTLEIQRTEQGDSAMYLCASSTGLQETQYFGPGTRLLVL.

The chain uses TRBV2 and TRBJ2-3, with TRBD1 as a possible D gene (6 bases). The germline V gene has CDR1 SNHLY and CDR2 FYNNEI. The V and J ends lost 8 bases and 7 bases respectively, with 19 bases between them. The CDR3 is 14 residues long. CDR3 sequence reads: CASDTGSLQNTQYF. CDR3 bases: TGTGCCAGCGATACAGGGTCGCTTCAGAATACGCAGTATTTT.

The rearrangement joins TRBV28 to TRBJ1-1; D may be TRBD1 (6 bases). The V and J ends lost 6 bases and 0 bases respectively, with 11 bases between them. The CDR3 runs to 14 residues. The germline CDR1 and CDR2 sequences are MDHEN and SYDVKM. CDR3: CASRLRGMNTEAFF. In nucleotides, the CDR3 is TGTGCCAGCAGACTAAGGGGGATGAACACTGAAGCTTTCTTT.

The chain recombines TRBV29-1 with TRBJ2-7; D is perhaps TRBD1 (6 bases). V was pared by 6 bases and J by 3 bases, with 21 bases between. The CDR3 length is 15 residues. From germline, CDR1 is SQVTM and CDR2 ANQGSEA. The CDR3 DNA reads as TGCAGCGTCGAACTGGGGCAGGGGTACAGCTACGAGCAGTACTTC. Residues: CSVELGQGYSYEQYF.

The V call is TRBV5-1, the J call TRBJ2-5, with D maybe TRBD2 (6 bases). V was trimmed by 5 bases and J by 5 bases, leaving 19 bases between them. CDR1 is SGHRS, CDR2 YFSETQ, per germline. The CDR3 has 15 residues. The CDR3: CASSSIDSREETQYF. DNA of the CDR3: TGCGCCAGCAGTTCTATAGATTCCCGGGAGGAGACCCAGTACTTC.

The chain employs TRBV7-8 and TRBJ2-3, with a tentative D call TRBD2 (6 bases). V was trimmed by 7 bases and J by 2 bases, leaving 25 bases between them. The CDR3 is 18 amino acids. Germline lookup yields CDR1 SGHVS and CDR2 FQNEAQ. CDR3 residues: CASTPVPAGTYVTDTQYF. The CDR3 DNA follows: TGTGCCAGCACCCCCGTCCCCGCCGGGACTTATGTCACAGATACGCAGTATTTT.

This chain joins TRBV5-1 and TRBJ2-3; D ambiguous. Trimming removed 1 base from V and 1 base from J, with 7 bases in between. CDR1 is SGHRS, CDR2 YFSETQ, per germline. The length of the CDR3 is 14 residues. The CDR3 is CASSLFPGTDTQYF. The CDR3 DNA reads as TGCGCCAGCAGCTTGTTCCCGGGCACAGATACGCAGTATTTT.

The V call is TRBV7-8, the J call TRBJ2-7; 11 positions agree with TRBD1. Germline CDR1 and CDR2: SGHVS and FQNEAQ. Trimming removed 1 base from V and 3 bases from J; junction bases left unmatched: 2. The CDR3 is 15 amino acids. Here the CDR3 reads CASSLDGTGGYEQYF. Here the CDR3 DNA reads TGTGCCAGCAGCTTAGACGGGACAGGGGGCTACGAGCAGTACTTC.

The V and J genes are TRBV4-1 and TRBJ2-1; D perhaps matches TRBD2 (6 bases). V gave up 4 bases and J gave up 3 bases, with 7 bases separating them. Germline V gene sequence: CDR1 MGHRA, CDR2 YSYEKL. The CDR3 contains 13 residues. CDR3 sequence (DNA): TGCGCCAGCAGCCTTAGCGGCTACAATGAGCAGTTCTTC. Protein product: CASSLSGYNEQFF.

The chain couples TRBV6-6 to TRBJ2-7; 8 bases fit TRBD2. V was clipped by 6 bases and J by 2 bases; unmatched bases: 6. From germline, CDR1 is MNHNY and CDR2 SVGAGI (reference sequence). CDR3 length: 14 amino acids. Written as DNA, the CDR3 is TGTGCCAGCAGCTCGCGGGGGGTTCCCTACGAGCAGTACTTC. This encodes CASSSRGVPYEQYF.

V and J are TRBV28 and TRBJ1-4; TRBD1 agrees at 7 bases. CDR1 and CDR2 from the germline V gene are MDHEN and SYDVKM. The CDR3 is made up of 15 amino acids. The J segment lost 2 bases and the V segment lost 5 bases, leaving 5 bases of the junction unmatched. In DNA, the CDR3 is TGTGCCAGCAGTCTGACAGGGACCACTAATGAAAAACTGTTTTTT. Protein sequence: CASSLTGTTNEKLFF.

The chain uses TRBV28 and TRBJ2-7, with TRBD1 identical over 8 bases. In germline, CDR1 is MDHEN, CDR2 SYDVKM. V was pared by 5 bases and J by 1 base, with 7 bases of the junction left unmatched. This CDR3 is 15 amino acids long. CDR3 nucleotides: TGTGCCAGCAGTCCCCAGGGGGCTGGGTCCTACGAGCAGTACTTC. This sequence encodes CASSPQGAGSYEQYF.

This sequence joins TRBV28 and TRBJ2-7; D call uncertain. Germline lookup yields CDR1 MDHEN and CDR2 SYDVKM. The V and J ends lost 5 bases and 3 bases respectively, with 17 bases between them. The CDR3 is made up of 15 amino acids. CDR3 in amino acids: CASSPAGGKLYEQYF. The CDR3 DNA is TGTGCCAGCAGTCCTGCTGGCGGAAAACTCTACGAGCAGTACTTC.

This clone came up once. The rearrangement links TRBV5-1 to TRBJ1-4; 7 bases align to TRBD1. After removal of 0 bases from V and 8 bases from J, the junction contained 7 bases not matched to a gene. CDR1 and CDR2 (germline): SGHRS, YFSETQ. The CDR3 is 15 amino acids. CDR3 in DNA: TGCGCCAGCAGCTTGGCGGGGACAGTGGAGGAAAAACTGTTTTTT. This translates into CASSLAGTVEEKLFF. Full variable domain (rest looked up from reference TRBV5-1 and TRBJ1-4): KAGVTQTPRYLIKTRGQQVTLSCSPISGHRSVSWYQQTPGQGLQFLFEYFSETQRNKGNFPGRFSGRQFSNSRSEMNVSTLELGDSALYLCASSLAGTVEEKLFFGSGTQLSVL.

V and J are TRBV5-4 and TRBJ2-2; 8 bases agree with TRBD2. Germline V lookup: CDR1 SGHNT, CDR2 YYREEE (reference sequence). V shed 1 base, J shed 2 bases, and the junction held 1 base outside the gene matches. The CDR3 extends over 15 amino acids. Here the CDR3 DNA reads TGTGCCAGCAGCTTGCTAGCGGGCAACACCGGGGAGCTGTTTTTT. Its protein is CASSLLAGNTGELFF.

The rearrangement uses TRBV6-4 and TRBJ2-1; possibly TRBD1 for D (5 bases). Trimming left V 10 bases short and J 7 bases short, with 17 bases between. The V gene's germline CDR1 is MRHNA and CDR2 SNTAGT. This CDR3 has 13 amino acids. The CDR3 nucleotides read TGTGCCACCCAGTTTAGGGGTGGGAATGAGCAGTTCTTC. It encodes CATQFRGGNEQFF.

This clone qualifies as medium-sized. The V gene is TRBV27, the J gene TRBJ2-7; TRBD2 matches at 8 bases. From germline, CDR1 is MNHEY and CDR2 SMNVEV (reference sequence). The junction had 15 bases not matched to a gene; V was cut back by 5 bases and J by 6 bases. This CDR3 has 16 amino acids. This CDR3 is CASSPLSPSGSFEQYF. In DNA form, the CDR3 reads TGTGCCAGCAGTCCCCTAAGTCCCAGCGGGAGCTTCGAGCAGTACTTC.

The CDR3 sequence is CASSAPGTLTYNEQFF. CDR3 DNA: TGTGCCAGCAGTGCCCCCGGGACTCTAACCTACAATGAGCAGTTCTTC. The rearrangement links TRBV2 to TRBJ2-1; D is possibly TRBD2 (6 bases). Trimming shortened V by 4 bases and J by 2 bases, and 15 bases separated the two germline ends. Germline V gene lookup returns CDR1 SNHLY and CDR2 FYNNEI. There are 16 residues in the CDR3. Drawing the rest from reference TRBV2 and TRBJ2-1, the complete variable domain is EPEVTQTPSHQVTQMGQEVILRCVPISNHLYFYWYRQILGQKVEFLVSFYNNEISEKSEIFDDQFSVERPDGSNFTLKIRSTKLEDSAMYFCASSAPGTLTYNEQFFGPGTRLTVL.

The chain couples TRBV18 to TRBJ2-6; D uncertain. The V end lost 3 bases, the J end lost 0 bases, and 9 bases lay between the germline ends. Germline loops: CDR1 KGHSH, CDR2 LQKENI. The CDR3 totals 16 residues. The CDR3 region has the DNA TGTGCCAGCTCACCGGTCCCTAGCTCTGGGGCCAACGTCCTGACTTTC. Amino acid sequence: CASSPVPSSGANVLTF.

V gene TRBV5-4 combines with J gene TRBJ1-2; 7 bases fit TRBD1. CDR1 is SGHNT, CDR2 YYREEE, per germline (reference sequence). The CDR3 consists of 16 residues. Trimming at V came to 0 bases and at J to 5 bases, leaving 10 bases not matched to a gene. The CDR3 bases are TGTGCCAGCAGCTTGGGAACCGGGACAGAGCTTTATGGCTACACCTTC. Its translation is CASSLGTGTELYGYTF. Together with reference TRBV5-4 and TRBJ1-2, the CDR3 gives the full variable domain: ETGVTQSPTHLIKTRGQQVTLRCSSQSGHNTVSWYQQALGQGPQFIFQYYREEENGRGNFPPRFSGLQFPNYSSELNVNALELDDSALYLCASSLGTGTELYGYTFGSGTRLTVV.

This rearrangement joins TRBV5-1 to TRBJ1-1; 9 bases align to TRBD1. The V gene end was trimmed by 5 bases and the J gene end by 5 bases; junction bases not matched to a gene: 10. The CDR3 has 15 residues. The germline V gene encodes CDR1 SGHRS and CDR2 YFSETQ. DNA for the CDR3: TGCGCCAGCAGTGAGATAACAGGGGGCGCGACTGAAGCTTTCTTT. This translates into CASSEITGGATEAFF.

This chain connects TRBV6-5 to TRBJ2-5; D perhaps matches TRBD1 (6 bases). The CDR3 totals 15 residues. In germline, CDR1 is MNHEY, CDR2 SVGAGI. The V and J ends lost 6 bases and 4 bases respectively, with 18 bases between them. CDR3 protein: CASSKTPGQPETQYF. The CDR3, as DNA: TGTGCCAGCAGCAAAACCCCGGGACAACCAGAGACCCAGTACTTC.

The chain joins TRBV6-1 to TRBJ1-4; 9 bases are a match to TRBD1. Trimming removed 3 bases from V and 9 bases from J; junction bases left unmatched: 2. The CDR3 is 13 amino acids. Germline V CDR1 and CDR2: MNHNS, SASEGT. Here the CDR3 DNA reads TGTGCCAGCAGTGATAACAGGGGGCAAAAACTGTTTTTT. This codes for CASSDNRGQKLFF.

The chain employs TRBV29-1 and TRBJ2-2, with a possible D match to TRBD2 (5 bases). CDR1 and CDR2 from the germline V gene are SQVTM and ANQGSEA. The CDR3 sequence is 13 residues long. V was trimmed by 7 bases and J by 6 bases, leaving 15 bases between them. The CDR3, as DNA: TGCAGCGCTGCCGGAAAAGCGGCCGGGGAGCTGTTTTTT. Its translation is CSAAGKAAGELFF.

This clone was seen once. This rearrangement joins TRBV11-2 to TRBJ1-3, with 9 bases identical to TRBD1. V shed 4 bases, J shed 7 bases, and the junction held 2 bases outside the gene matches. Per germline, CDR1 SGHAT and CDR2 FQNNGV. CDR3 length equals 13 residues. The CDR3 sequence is CASSSDRGNTIYF. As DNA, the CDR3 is TGTGCCAGCAGCTCGGACAGGGGCAACACCATATATTTT.

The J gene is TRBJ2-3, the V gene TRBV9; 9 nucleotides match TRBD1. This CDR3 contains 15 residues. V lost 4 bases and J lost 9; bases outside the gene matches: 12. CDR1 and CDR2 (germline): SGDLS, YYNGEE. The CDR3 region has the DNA TGTGCCAGCAGCCCATGGACAGGGGAAAGGAGCACGCAGTATTTT. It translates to CASSPWTGERSTQYF.